The 23 T cell receptor beta chains below all came from one sample that was sequenced in a study of OX40 agonist ivuxolimab in advanced cancers. Clones were read by immunoSEQ multiplex PCR, and TCRdb kept only the in-frame ones, dropping some. The sample yields roughly 87,000 clones, under 95% seen once. Sequenced here: CD4+ or CD8+ T cells sorted from blood, sampled in a trial of the OX40 agonist ivuxolimab. These receptors originate from an adult with an advanced solid tumor such as melanoma, head and neck, liver or kidney cancer.

This CDR3 reads CASSSKTGGADTGELFF. CDR3 DNA: TGTGCCAGCAGCTCCAAAACAGGGGGCGCCGACACCGGGGAGCTGTTTTTT. The chain recombines TRBV5-4 with TRBJ2-2; 9 bases line up with TRBD1. J lost 3 bases, V lost 3 bases, and 9 bases had no gene match. CDR3 length: 17 amino acids. Germline CDR1 SGHNT, CDR2 YYREEE (reference sequence).

CDR3 in DNA: TGCGCCAGCAGCCAAACGGGACTCACCACCGGGGAGCTGTTTTTT. Translated: CASSQTGLTTGELFF. The V gene is TRBV4-1, the J gene TRBJ2-2, with D maybe TRBD2 (6 bases). This CDR3 has 15 amino acids. V lost 2 bases to trimming and J lost 4 bases, with 11 bases between them. The germline gives CDR1 MGHRA, CDR2 YSYEKL.

The CDR3 protein is CAWSRQVKDGYTF. CDR3 nucleotides: TGTGCCTGGAGCCGACAGGTTAAGGATGGCTACACCTTC. This sequence joins TRBV30 and TRBJ1-2, with D tentatively TRBD1 (6 bases). Germline V gives CDR1 GTSNPN, CDR2 SVGIG (reference sequence). Trimming cost V 3 bases and J 6 bases, with 14 bases left between them. The CDR3 is 13 residues long.

The chain combines TRBV5-1 with TRBJ2-6; D call uncertain. V lost 0 bases to trimming and J lost 0 bases, with 1 base between them. This CDR3 is built from 14 residues. CDR1 SGHRS and CDR2 YFSETQ come from the germline V gene. The CDR3 bases are TGCGCCAGCAGCTTGGCCTCTGGGGCCAACGTCCTGACTTTC. Translation: CASSLASGANVLTF.

J is TRBJ2-2 and V is TRBV19; D is unresolved. The CDR3 is 12 residues long. From germline, CDR1 is LNHDA and CDR2 SQIVND (reference sequence). V lost 5 bases, J lost 7 bases, and 8 bases lay in between. DNA of the CDR3: TGTGCCAGTAGTGTCGGACGCGGGGAGCTGTTTTTT. Translated: CASSVGRGELFF.

The chain links TRBV5-4 to TRBJ2-7; 7 bases fit TRBD1. J gave up 4 bases and V 0 bases, and 7 bases lay outside the gene matches. The V gene's germline CDR1 is SGHNT and CDR2 YYREEE (reference sequence). This CDR3 contains 15 residues. The CDR3 sequence: CASSLGVGQLYEQYF. As DNA, the CDR3 is TGTGCCAGCAGCTTGGGAGTGGGACAGCTATACGAGCAGTACTTC.

V usage is TRBV12-5 and J usage is TRBJ2-7; D is possibly TRBD1 (5 bases). The ends were cut back, 9 bases at V and 2 bases at J, with 14 bases in the middle. In germline, CDR1 is LGHNT, CDR2 FRNRAP. The CDR3 has 13 residues. The CDR3 nucleotides are TGTGCTAGCGGAAATCAGGGTCCCTACGAGCAGTACTTC. Residues: CASGNQGPYEQYF.

V usage is TRBV13 and J usage is TRBJ1-1; TRBD1 might be the D (5 bases). This CDR3 comprises 16 residues. CDR1 and CDR2 (germline): PRHDT, FYEKMQ (reference sequence). V dropped 6 bases and J dropped 0 bases, with 17 bases sitting between them. As DNA, the CDR3 is TGTGCCAGCAGTCTTCTTTCAGGGCGCATGAACACTGAAGCTTTCTTT. Translated, it gives CASSLLSGRMNTEAFF.

This chain links TRBV5-1 with TRBJ2-5, with 11 bases that match TRBD1. The CDR3 contains 14 residues. Germline-derived CDR1 and CDR2 are SGHRS and YFSETQ. Trimming took 4 bases from V and 7 from J; bases not matched to a gene: 6. The CDR3 region has the DNA TGCGCCAGCAGCCTGGGACAGGGGGACGGGACCCAGTACTTC. It specifies CASSLGQGDGTQYF.

The chain is built from TRBV27 and TRBJ2-7, with D maybe TRBD2 (6 bases). Germline CDR1 is MNHEY and CDR2 is SMNVEV (reference sequence). The length of the CDR3 is 13 residues. Trimming cost V 6 bases and J 7 bases, with 16 bases left between them. CDR3 in DNA: TGTGCCAGCAGCGGGGGAAGCGCTCTTGAGCAGTACTTC. Translated: CASSGGSALEQYF.

About this clone itself: In the same sample, other DNA sequences code for this CDR3. The chain uses TRBV18 and TRBJ2-2, with D perhaps TRBD1 or TRBD2 (5 bases each). This CDR3 comprises 15 residues. Germline lookup yields CDR1 KGHSH and CDR2 LQKENI. V lost 2 bases, J lost 0 bases, and 7 bases lay in between. The CDR3 protein is CASSPGTANTGELFF. CDR3 nucleotide sequence: TGTGCCAGCTCACCAGGGACCGCGAACACCGGGGAGCTGTTTTTT.

The J gene is TRBJ2-5, the V gene TRBV27; 10 bases map to TRBD1. This CDR3 has 17 amino acids. Germline CDR1 is MNHEY and CDR2 is SMNVEV (reference sequence). Trimming took 5 bases from V and 5 from J; bases not matched to a gene: 14. The CDR3 sequence: CASSLTPDRGPSETQYF. The CDR3 nucleotides are TGTGCCAGCAGTCTAACGCCCGACAGGGGGCCGAGTGAGACCCAGTACTTC.

The chain joins TRBV27 to TRBJ2-7, with D possibly matching TRBD1 (6 bases). The germline V and J ends were trimmed by 11 bases and 3 bases, with 17 bases remaining between them. The CDR3 contains 13 residues. The germline V gene has CDR1 MNHEY and CDR2 SMNVEV (reference sequence). The CDR3: CASSRTVLYEQYF. Written as DNA, the CDR3 is TGTGCCTCCTCGCGGACAGTACTCTACGAGCAGTACTTC.

This chain connects TRBV11-3 to TRBJ2-3; D unresolved. The CDR3 covers 13 residues. Germline CDR1 and CDR2: SGHNT and YENEEA. The V end lost 6 bases, the J end lost 3 bases, and 10 bases lay between the germline ends. The CDR3 loop reads CASSWTRTDTQYF. CDR3 DNA sequence: TGTGCCAGCAGTTGGACGCGGACAGATACGCAGTATTTT.

This chain uses TRBV7-7 with TRBJ2-5; TRBD2 matches 9 bases. The V and J ends lost 1 base and 4 bases, in that order; junction bases with no gene match: 7. The CDR3 covers 16 residues. Per the germline V gene, CDR1 is SSHAT and CDR2 is FNYEAQ (reference sequence). This CDR3 is CASSLGWGRGGETQYF. CDR3 nucleotide sequence: TGTGCCAGCAGCTTAGGATGGGGGCGGGGGGGAGAGACCCAGTACTTC.

V usage is TRBV30 and J usage is TRBJ2-2, with 8 bases lining up with TRBD1. With V trimmed by 2 bases and J by 5 bases, 7 bases remained unmatched. CDR1 is GTSNPN and CDR2 is SVGIG in the germline V gene (reference sequence). This CDR3 is built from 15 residues. The CDR3 loop is CAWSPQGGMTGELFF. In DNA form, the CDR3 reads TGTGCCTGGAGTCCACAGGGGGGAATGACCGGGGAGCTGTTTTTT.

The chain combines TRBV30 with TRBJ2-5; TRBD2 agrees at 8 bases. This CDR3 is built from 16 residues. Germline V CDR1 and CDR2: GTSNPN, SVGIG (reference sequence). J was trimmed by 2 bases and V by 0 bases; bases with no gene match: 8. CDR3 residues: CAWSVGTSGAQETQYF. The CDR3 DNA reads as TGTGCCTGGAGTGTAGGAACTAGCGGAGCACAAGAGACCCAGTACTTC.

The count of this clone is one. The chain links TRBV2 to TRBJ1-2; TRBD1 matches at 7 bases. Per germline, CDR1 SNHLY and CDR2 FYNNEI. V gave up 3 bases and J gave up 5 bases; unmatched junction bases: 6. The CDR3 loop spans 14 amino acids. CDR3 coding DNA: TGTGCCAGCAGTGATCGCAGGGGGAAGTATGGCTACACCTTC. Amino acids: CASSDRRGKYGYTF.

The CDR3 DNA follows: TGTGCCAGCAGCTTACCCCGGACTAGCGGGAGGGGTGGGGCCAACGTCCTGACTTTC. This translates into CASSLPRTSGRGGANVLTF. V is TRBV7-2 and J is TRBJ2-6, with TRBD2 matching over 15 bases. The CDR3 totals 19 residues. The V gene's germline CDR1 is SGHTA and CDR2 FQGNSA. Unmatched junction bases numbered 5, after V lost 2 bases and J lost 3 bases.

The chain employs TRBV6-4 and TRBJ2-3, with a tentative D call TRBD1 (5 bases). This CDR3 is 17 amino acids long. The V gene lost 0 bases and the J gene lost 0 bases, with 13 bases spanning the gap. CDR1 is MRHNA, CDR2 SNTAGT, per germline. The CDR3 protein is CASSDSTWGTSTDTQYF. The DNA for the CDR3 is TGTGCCAGCAGTGACTCGACGTGGGGCACTAGCACAGATACGCAGTATTTT.

This chain connects TRBV21-1 to TRBJ1-5. TRBV21-1 is listed as a pseudogene. CDR3 size: 19 residues. This CDR3 reads CASSKDPKNGVYSNQPQHF. The CDR3 bases are TGTGCCAGCAGCAAAGACCCCAAGAACGGTGTTTATAGCAATCAGCCCCAGCATTTT.

In its sample, this clone was seen a few times. This CDR3 is also generated by other DNA sequences in the sample. This CDR3 is CASSLGTGSNYGYTF. The DNA of the CDR3 is TGTGCCAGCAGCTTAGGGACAGGGAGTAACTATGGCTACACCTTC. This chain uses TRBV7-9 with TRBJ1-2; the match to TRBD1 covers 8 bases. V lost 1 base and J lost 1; bases outside the gene matches: 2. Germline V gene sequence: CDR1 SEHNR, CDR2 FQNEAQ (reference sequence). The CDR3 runs 15 residues.

CDR3 DNA: TGCGCCAGCAAATCTCTCCCGGGACAGTCTGAGACCCAGTACTTC. It specifies CASKSLPGQSETQYF. The chain joins TRBV5-1 to TRBJ2-5; 7 bases align to TRBD1. CDR1 is SGHRS, CDR2 YFSETQ, per germline. The CDR3 totals 15 residues. V dropped 6 bases and J dropped 5; count of bases not matched to a gene: 13. The full variable domain, rest sourced from reference TRBV5-1 and TRBJ2-5, is KAGVTQTPRYLIKTRGQQVTLSCSPISGHRSVSWYQQTPGQGLQFLFEYFSETQRNKGNFPGRFSGRQFSNSRSEMNVSTLELGDSALYLCASKSLPGQSETQYFGPGTRLLVL.